This TCR beta chain was recovered during a study of T cell clones after liver transplantation. Assay: immunoSEQ multiplex PCR; the TCRdb copy retains only in-frame clones and omits some. The sample holds 50,000 to 60,000 clones, less than 85% seen once. On this clone: The target antigen is unknown.

Study conclusions and caveats: Conclusions were preliminary, with small, heterogeneous patient groups.

The germline gives CDR1 SGHRS, CDR2 YFSETQ. The CDR3 length is 16 residues. The junction had 9 bases not matched to a gene; V was cut back by 1 base and J by 5 bases. The V gene is TRBV5-1, the J gene TRBJ2-1, with TRBD2 matching over 7 bases. Sequencing was performed on CD4+ T cells from blood, taken at the 15-month timepoint. The receptor comes from a human patient who received a liver transplant. Some T cells may have originated in the graft donor. The CDR3 DNA follows: TGCGCCAGCAGCTTGCACGGACTAGAGCTCGACAATGAGCAGTTCTTC. Translating it yields CASSLHGLELDNEQFF.